This TCR beta chain appears in the sequencing data of a study of blood T cell repertoires in COVID-19. The overall study: Nucleic acid was either cDNA or gDNA, and it came from T cells, B-cell-depleted T cells, or PBMCs.

Assay used: immunoSEQ multiplex PCR; TCRdb lists only in-frame clones, some missing. The sample holds 130,000 or so clones, approximately 83% seen once. The CDR3 contains 18 residues. In germline, CDR1 is MDHEN, CDR2 SYDVKM. V dropped 5 bases and J dropped 1 base, with 23 bases sitting between them. In terms of age and location, participants ranged from about 18 to 90 years and lived in about two dozen US areas. Recovered participants had two consecutive negative NP/OP PCR tests, healthcare professional clearance, or symptom resolution. This sequence originates from a man aged 45-60 years who had recovered from COVID-19. Sequencing was performed on PBMCs or T cells enriched from blood (not recorded which). The chain has TRBV28 and TRBJ1-2; no reliable D call. CDR3 residues: CASSTGREQRTLNYGYTF. In nucleotides, the CDR3 is TGTGCCAGCAGTACCGGTCGGGAGCAAAGAACCCTTAACTATGGCTACACCTTC.